This entry describes one T cell receptor beta chain. No antigen is known for it. The data were taken from a study of cytomegalovirus exposure and HLA in healthy donors. General study findings and limits: A few chains tied to CMV proved CMV antigen-specific in vitro.

The V gene end was trimmed by 4 bases and the J gene end by 5 bases; junction bases not matched to a gene: 6. Germline lookup yields CDR1 MNHNY and CDR2 SVGAGI (reference sequence). CDR3 length: 16 residues. TCRdb's copy holds only in-frame clones and misses some; the assay was immunoSEQ multiplex PCR. In the table there are 100,000 to 130,000 clones, over 75% of which are singletons. The sequence was obtained from a woman aged 18 to 35 in good health and CMV-seronegative. This rearrangement joins TRBV6-6 to TRBJ2-2; 11 bases are shared with TRBD1. Material for sequencing was PBMCs. In DNA form, the CDR3 reads TGTGCCAGCAGTTCCGGACAGGGGGCGCTAACCGGGGAGCTGTTTTTT. Translation: CASSSGQGALTGELFF.